This T cell receptor beta chain was captured in a study of blood T cell repertoires in COVID-19. Study-level information: The samples span acute and convalescent COVID-19 from the United States, Italy and Spain. T cells, B-cell-depleted T cells, or PBMCs provided the cDNA or gDNA that served as material.

In the original processing: From reference gene primer amplification, estimates of nucleated cell counts were derived. Data came from immunoSEQ multiplex PCR; TCRdb stores just in-frame clones and leaves some out. V, J and clone size are those of that table, while D and trimming were read from the DNA. Of approximately 230,000 clones in the sample, approximately 80% were seen once. This CDR3 has 12 amino acids. Between the trimmed V and J ends, which lost 9 bases and 3 bases, there was a span of 11 bases. Germline V lookup: CDR1 SNHLY, CDR2 FYNNEI. V usage is TRBV2 and J usage is TRBJ1-1; a weak D match, TRBD1 (5 bases). The sample was peripheral blood. This TCR came from a woman over 75 with active or convalescent COVID-19. The CDR3 DNA sequence: TGTGCCAGAGGACACGGTGACACTGAAGCTTTCTTT. This translates into CARGHGDTEAFF.